Below, one TCR beta chain is given with its context. This specimen belongs to a study of blood T cell repertoires in COVID-19. Trimming removed 5 bases from V and 2 bases from J; junction bases left unmatched: 6. CDR1 MDHEN and CDR2 SYDVKM come from the germline V gene. The CDR3 loop spans 16 amino acids. Clones were read by immunoSEQ multiplex PCR, and TCRdb kept only the in-frame ones, dropping some. The sample holds 160,000 or so clones, about four fifths seen once. The chain couples TRBV28 to TRBJ2-1, with 10 bases lining up with TRBD1. The source of this sequence is a man aged 65 to 85 who had recovered from COVID-19. Sequencing was carried out using peripheral blood. The CDR3 region has the DNA TGTGCCAGCAGTCCAGGGGACAGGGGAACCTACAATGAGCAGTTCTTC. Amino acid sequence: CASSPGDRGTYNEQFF.